The present TCR beta chain was sequenced within a study of blood T cell repertoires in COVID-19. The CDR3 runs 13 residues. CDR1 and CDR2 (germline): SEHNR, FQNEAQ (reference sequence). V shed 6 bases and J shed 2 bases, with 7 bases lying between them. Libraries were prepared by immunoSEQ multiplex PCR; TCRdb keeps only in-frame clonotypes and omits some of them. The sample yields 370,000 or so clones, 70% to 90% seen once. Sequencing was done on a sample of PBMCs or T cells enriched from blood (not recorded which). The gene calls are TRBV7-9 and TRBJ1-4, with a tentative D call TRBD1 (5 bases). The sequence was obtained from a man under 40 who had recovered from COVID-19. CDR3 in amino acids: CASRRGTNEKLFF. The CDR3, as DNA: TGTGCCAGCAGACGGGGGACTAATGAAAAACTGTTTTTT.